Reported below is one T cell receptor (beta chain). Its antigen remains unidentified. 13 Jbeta primers and 60 Vbeta primers were used for the PCR. Assay used: immunoSEQ multiplex PCR; TCRdb lists only in-frame clones, some missing. The repertoire includes around 130,000 clones, more than 60% of them detected once, and 6.5% to 9.5% sits in the top ten. This record belongs to a study of cytomegalovirus exposure and HLA in healthy donors. Study-wide context: Among the 398 genotyped donors, approximately 81% were placed in the Caucasian-associated ancestry cluster. Points from the study as a whole: Follow-up analysis later connected one missense variant in DCLRE1C with trimming of TCR beta V- and J-genes. The study recorded 150 to 200 TCR beta chains that were cytomegalovirus-associated.

V trimming: 4 bases; J trimming: 4 bases; junction bases outside the gene matches: 5. The germline CDR1 and CDR2 sequences are SGHDT and YYEEEE. This CDR3 is built from 17 residues. The sequence came from a woman in her forties in good health and CMV-seropositive. The sequenced sample was PBMCs. This chain joins TRBV5-6 and TRBJ2-6; 13 bases map to TRBD2. Written as DNA, the CDR3 is TGTGCCAGCAGCCCGGGACTAGCGGGGCGAGGGGCCAACGTCCTGACTTTC. It specifies CASSPGLAGRGANVLTF.